This T cell receptor (beta chain) comes out of a study of T-cell memory formation after mild COVID-19. Study observations and caveats: A subset of responding clones appeared in pre-infection memory, suggesting cross-reactive memory joined. Of the contracting clones, CD4+ ones lay mainly in CM and EM, and CD8+ ones in EMRA. CD4/CD8 balance characterized clones contracting day 15 to 85, and CD4+ skew characterized later expanders.

For this clonotype: Its target is unknown.

TCRdb re-called the 5' RACE reads with MiXCR, one entry per CDR3 protein. The sample consists of approximately 250,000 distinct CDR3 sequences, over 15% of them appearing once. This receptor was taken from a man aged 18-30 years who had mild COVID-19 (a few samples of this study predate the infection). Cell type and time point are not known. The sample consisted of PBMCs or a T cell subset sorted from them (not recorded which).

This CDR3 reads CASSLVAGVSGGETQYF. CDR3 DNA sequence: TGCGCCAGCAGCCTGGTAGCGGGGGTCTCCGGGGGGGAGACCCAGTACTTC. The V gene is TRBV4-1, the J gene TRBJ2-5; 9 bases fit TRBD2. Germline V lookup: CDR1 MGHRA, CDR2 YSYEKL. Trimming removed 4 bases from V and 5 bases from J; junction bases left unmatched: 14. This CDR3 is 17 amino acids long.